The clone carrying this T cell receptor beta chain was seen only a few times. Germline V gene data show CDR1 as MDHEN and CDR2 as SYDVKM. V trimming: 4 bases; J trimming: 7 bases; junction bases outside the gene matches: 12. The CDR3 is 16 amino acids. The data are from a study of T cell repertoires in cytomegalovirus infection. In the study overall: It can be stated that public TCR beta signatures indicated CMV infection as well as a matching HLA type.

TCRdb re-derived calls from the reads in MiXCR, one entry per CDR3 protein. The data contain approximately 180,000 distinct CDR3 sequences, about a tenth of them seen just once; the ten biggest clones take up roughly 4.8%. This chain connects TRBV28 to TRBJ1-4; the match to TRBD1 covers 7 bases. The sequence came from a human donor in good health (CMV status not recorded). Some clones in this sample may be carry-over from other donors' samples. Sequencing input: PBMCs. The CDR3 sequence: CASSSPGQRDGEKLFF. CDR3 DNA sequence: TGTGCCAGCAGTTCCCCGGGACAGCGGGATGGTGAAAAACTGTTTTTT.